This T cell receptor beta chain was sequenced during a study of T cells after posttransplantation cyclophosphamide. TCRdb's copy holds only in-frame clones and misses some; the assay was immunoSEQ multiplex PCR. The sample records 20,000 to 25,000 clones, roughly 82% being singletons. Study observations and caveats: After PTCy, TRB diversity resembled that of CNI/methotrexate controls. Later blood repertoires were often dominated by clones from the donor CD8+ memory compartment. Blood and skin or GI T cell repertoires showed limited TRB overlap.

The CDR3 consists of 14 residues. CDR1 and CDR2 from the germline V gene are SGHDN and FVKESK. The germline V and J ends were trimmed by 4 bases and 4 bases, with 13 bases remaining between them. Notes on this clone: No antigen is known for it.

What was sequenced was PBMCs. V usage is TRBV14 and J usage is TRBJ1-2; D not resolved. The clonotype was recovered from a woman aged 55 to 70 with a blood cancer, CMV-positive, and with a related stem cell donor. CDR3 sequence: CASSLSGGSYGYTF. The CDR3 region has the DNA TGTGCCAGCAGCCTCTCGGGAGGCAGCTATGGCTACACCTTC. Together with reference TRBV14 and TRBJ1-2, the CDR3 gives the full variable domain: EAGVTQFPSHSVIEKGQTVTLRCDPISGHDNLYWYRRVMGKEIKFLLHFVKESKQDESGMPNNRFLAERTGGTYSTLKVQPAELEDSGVYFCASSLSGGSYGYTFGSGTRLTVV.